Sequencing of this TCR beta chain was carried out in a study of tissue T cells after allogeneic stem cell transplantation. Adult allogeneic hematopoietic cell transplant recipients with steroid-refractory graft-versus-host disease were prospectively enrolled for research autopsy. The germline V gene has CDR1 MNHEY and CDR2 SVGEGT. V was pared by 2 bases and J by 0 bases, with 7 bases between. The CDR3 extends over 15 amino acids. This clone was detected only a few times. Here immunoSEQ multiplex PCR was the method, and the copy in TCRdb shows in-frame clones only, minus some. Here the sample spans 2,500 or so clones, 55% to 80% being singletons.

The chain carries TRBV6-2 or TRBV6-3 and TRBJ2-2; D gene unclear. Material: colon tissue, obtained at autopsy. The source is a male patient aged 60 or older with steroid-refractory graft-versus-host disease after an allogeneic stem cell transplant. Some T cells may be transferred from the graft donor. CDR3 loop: CASSYLPANTGELFF. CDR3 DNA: TGTGCCAGCAGTTACCTACCGGCGAACACCGGGGAGCTGTTTTTT.